Below, one TCR beta chain is given with its context. What it recognizes is unknown. Germline V gene sequence: CDR1 SGHRS, CDR2 YFSETQ. This CDR3 has 14 residues. The V and J ends lost 7 bases and 7 bases, in that order; junction bases with no gene match: 12. A second about 7 to 11 cycle PCR used barcoded and J-beta primers. TCRdb fed the 5' RACE reads into MiXCR, producing one record per CDR3 protein. The sample includes fewer than 1.5 million distinct CDR3 sequences, around two fifths seen only once; the top ten take 7% to 9%. The data originate from a study of blood T cells in healthy people across ages. General study results and limits: Researchers report that TCR beta diversity correlated strongly with naive T cell percentage.

Material: blood. The chain links TRBV5-1 to TRBJ2-3; 7 bases fit TRBD1. The TCR comes from a woman aged 18-29 years in good health. CDR3 nucleotides: TGCGCCAGCGGAAGTAGGACAGGCGAAAATACGCAGTATTTT. It yields the protein CASGSRTGENTQYF.